This passage covers 25 T cell receptor beta chains from one sample sequenced in a study of blood T cell repertoires in COVID-19. The protocol was immunoSEQ multiplex PCR, while the TCRdb copy is restricted to in-frame clones and leaves out a portion. Of tens of thousands of clones listed, 65% to 85% are singletons. The source material was peripheral blood. Every receptor here comes from a woman aged 60-75 years with acute or convalescent COVID-19.

The count of this clone is one. This sample includes further DNA sequences coding for the same CDR3. The chain joins TRBV12-3 or TRBV12-4 to TRBJ2-3; D not resolved. V dropped 6 bases and J dropped 1 base, with 5 bases sitting between them. This CDR3 comprises 12 residues. The CDR3 coding sequence is TGTGCCAGCAGAAGAGGCACAGATACGCAGTATTTT. Its translation: CASRRGTDTQYF.

J is TRBJ2-2 and V is TRBV24-1; 7 bases agree with TRBD2. Per germline, CDR1 KGHDR and CDR2 SFDVKD. The CDR3 contains 17 residues. J was trimmed by 3 bases and V by 0 bases; bases with no gene match: 6. The CDR3, as DNA: TGTGCCACCAGTGATTTGCAAAGCGGGGTATACACCGGGGAGCTGTTTTTT. It encodes CATSDLQSGVYTGELFF.

V usage is TRBV30 and J usage is TRBJ2-5, with 9 positions matching TRBD2. Germline V lookup: CDR1 GTSNPN, CDR2 SVGIG (reference sequence). V was clipped by 4 bases and J by 1 base; unmatched bases: 16. This CDR3 spans 18 amino acids. The CDR3 bases are TGTGCCTGGACCTTGGGGGCTAGCGGGGCCCCTTTCCAAGAGACCCAGTACTTC. It specifies CAWTLGASGAPFQETQYF.

This chain joins TRBV7-3 and TRBJ1-1; 8 nucleotides agree with TRBD1. CDR3 size: 15 residues. CDR1 is SGHTA, CDR2 FQGTGA, per germline. Trimming cost V 5 bases and J 6 bases; bases outside gene matches: 11. The CDR3 bases are TGTGCCAGCAGCGCCCGGACAGGGTCCGGCGCTGAAGCTTTCTTT. As protein: CASSARTGSGAEAFF.

This clone appeared a single time. This likely comes from a read error, as the CDR3 has no conserved phenylalanine or tryptophan at its end. Because the CDR3's place on the DNA is in doubt, the DNA is left out and the CDR3 is given as listed by TCRdb. The rearrangement links TRBV23-1 to TRBJ2-7; the table names TRBD1, a call not compared with the DNA. TRBV23-1 counts as an open reading frame of uncertain function. The CDR3 is 13 amino acids long, termini counted. CDR3 loop: CASSLRDREPPIS.

The chain links TRBV5-1 to TRBJ1-1; D remains ambiguous. CDR1 and CDR2 (germline): SGHRS, YFSETQ. CDR3 length: 11 residues. V was pared by 7 bases and J by 1 base, with 5 bases between. Here the CDR3 reads CASRGNTEAFF. In nucleotides, the CDR3 is TGCGCCAGCCGGGGGAACACTGAAGCTTTCTTT.

This clone was seen more than once but under ten times. CDR3 coding DNA: TGCGCCAGCAGCCAAGATCCCGACAGGAACAATTCACCCCTCCACTTT. Encoded protein: CASSQDPDRNNSPLHF. The rearrangement uses TRBV4-3 and TRBJ1-6; D perhaps matches TRBD1 (6 bases). This CDR3 is 16 amino acids long. V was pared by 0 bases and J by 7 bases, with 13 bases between. CDR1 and CDR2 from the germline V gene are LGHNA and YSLEER.

The chain is built from TRBV6-5 and TRBJ2-5; D is perhaps TRBD1 (5 bases). The CDR3 is made up of 13 amino acids. The ends were cut back, 6 bases at V and 4 bases at J, with 12 bases in the middle. Germline V gives CDR1 MNHEY, CDR2 SVGAGI. CDR3 sequence reads: CASRGQGRETQYF. The CDR3 bases are TGTGCCAGCAGAGGGCAGGGTCGAGAGACCCAGTACTTC.

The chain uses TRBV4-2 and TRBJ1-4, with TRBD1 matching over 10 bases. There are 15 residues in the CDR3. J lost 8 bases, V lost 0 bases, and 3 bases had no gene match. The germline CDR1 and CDR2 sequences are LGHNA and YNFKEQ. The CDR3 nucleotides read TGTGCCAGCAGCCAAGAGGACAGGGGGTGGGAAAAACTGTTTTTT. As protein: CASSQEDRGWEKLFF.

This clone has more than one count but fewer than ten. The chain combines TRBV5-1 with TRBJ1-2; 7 bases are shared with TRBD1. Germline loops: CDR1 SGHRS, CDR2 YFSETQ. With V trimmed by 4 bases and J by 4 bases, 10 bases remained unmatched. The CDR3 totals 15 residues. CDR3 DNA: TGCGCCAGCAGCGCAGGAAGTAACAGGGGCTATGGCTACACCTTC. It encodes CASSAGSNRGYGYTF. Full variable domain (outside the CDR3, taken from reference TRBV5-1 and TRBJ1-2): KAGVTQTPRYLIKTRGQQVTLSCSPISGHRSVSWYQQTPGQGLQFLFEYFSETQRNKGNFPGRFSGRQFSNSRSEMNVSTLELGDSALYLCASSAGSNRGYGYTFGSGTRLTVV.

J is TRBJ1-2 and V is TRBV4-1; possible D gene TRBD1, 6 bases. The CDR3 spans 15 residues. Deletions cut 0 bases from V and 3 bases from J, with 11 bases between. The germline V gene encodes CDR1 MGHRA and CDR2 YSYEKL. The CDR3, as DNA: TGCGCCAGCAGCCAAGATTTGGCAGGGGACTATGGCTACACCTTC. This sequence encodes CASSQDLAGDYGYTF.

The chain links TRBV19 to TRBJ1-2; 7 nucleotides match TRBD1. Germline V gives CDR1 LNHDA, CDR2 SQIVND (reference sequence). V shed 4 bases and J 0 bases; nucleotides not matched to a gene: 8. This CDR3 is 16 amino acids long. CDR3 coding DNA: TGTGCCAGTAGTAGAAGAAGGGACAGAGCTAACTATGGCTACACCTTC. Protein: CASSRRRDRANYGYTF. Variable domain in full (rest from reference TRBV19 and TRBJ1-2): DGGITQSPKYLFRKEGQNVTLSCEQNLNHDAMYWYRQDPGQGLRLIYYSQIVNDFQKGDIAEGYSVSREKKESFPLTVTSAQKNPTAFYLCASSRRRDRANYGYTFGSGTRLTVV.

The rearrangement links TRBV7-2 to TRBJ2-3; 11 nucleotides agree with TRBD1. J gave up 3 bases and V 3 bases, and 2 bases lay outside the gene matches. The CDR3 length is 15 residues. CDR1 and CDR2 from the germline V gene are SGHTA and FQGNSA. The CDR3: CASSLDRGPTDTQYF. DNA of the CDR3: TGTGCCAGCAGCTTGGACAGGGGGCCTACAGATACGCAGTATTTT. Using reference TRBV7-2 and TRBJ2-3 for the parts outside the CDR3, the full variable domain is GAGVSQSPSNKVTEKGKDVELRCDPISGHTALYWYRQSLGQGLEFLIYFQGNSAPDKSGLPSDRFSAERTGGSVSTLTIQRTQQEDSAVYLCASSLDRGPTDTQYFGPGTRLTVL.

This clone was seen more than once but under ten times. This chain uses TRBV12-3 or TRBV12-4 with TRBJ2-7, with a possible D match to TRBD2 (5 bases). With 8 bases removed from V and 0 bases from J, the gap between germline ends came to 5 bases. This CDR3 has 11 residues. The CDR3 bases are TGTGCCAGCGGGAGCTCCTACGAGCAGTACGTC. Encoded protein: CASGSSYEQYV.

The CDR3 nucleotides read TGTGCCAGCCGCCCTAGAGAAATAGCGAATACAAATGAGCAGTTCTTC. Amino acids: CASRPREIANTNEQFF. The chain couples TRBV6-2 or TRBV6-3 to TRBJ2-1; TRBD2 might be the D (5 bases). The V end was cut by 8 bases, the J end by 7 bases, with 24 bases between. Germline V lookup: CDR1 MNHEY, CDR2 SVGEGT. The CDR3 runs to 16 residues.

Ten or more counts support this clone. The V gene is TRBV10-3, the J gene TRBJ1-2, with 8 bases aligning to TRBD1. With V trimmed by 3 bases and J by 1 base, 7 bases remained unmatched. CDR1 is ENHRY and CDR2 is SYGVKD in the germline V gene. The CDR3 has 16 residues. This CDR3 is CAISDTPGQVNYGYTF. The CDR3 DNA follows: TGTGCCATCAGTGATACACCGGGACAGGTTAACTATGGCTACACCTTC.

The J gene is TRBJ2-1, the V gene TRBV5-1, with D perhaps matching TRBD1 (5 bases). Germline values: CDR1 SGHRS, CDR2 YFSETQ. Trimming removed 6 bases from V and 8 bases from J, with 9 bases in between. This CDR3 region has 11 residues. CDR3 region: CASTGFDEQFF. The CDR3 DNA reads as TGCGCCAGCACAGGGTTCGATGAGCAGTTCTTC.

The chain carries TRBV20-1 and TRBJ1-1, with D uncertain. Germline CDR1 and CDR2: DFQATT and SNEGSKA (reference sequence). The CDR3 extends over 11 amino acids. V gave up 1 base and J gave up 5 bases, with 5 bases separating them. The CDR3 coding sequence is TGCAGTGCTAGAGTTGTAACTGAAGCTTTCTTT. Translated: CSARVVTEAFF.

The chain joins TRBV6-5 to TRBJ1-2; D is unresolved. There are 16 residues in the CDR3. Germline CDR1 and CDR2: MNHEY and SVGAGI. Trimming cost V 2 bases and J 5 bases, with 18 bases left between them. CDR3 sequence reads: CASSYGNQGRGYGYTF. CDR3 sequence (DNA): TGTGCCAGCAGTTACGGCAATCAAGGTCGGGGATATGGCTACACCTTC.

V and J are TRBV6-2 or TRBV6-3 and TRBJ1-5; TRBD1 matches at 8 bases. The germline V gene has CDR1 MNHEY and CDR2 SVGEGT. Germline trimming cut 4 bases from V and 7 bases from J; bases unmatched to any gene: 6. There are 14 residues in the CDR3. The CDR3 is CASSSRQGYQPQHF. CDR3 sequence (DNA): TGTGCCAGCAGTTCCCGACAGGGGTACCAGCCCCAGCATTTT.

The chain combines TRBV5-1 with TRBJ1-2, with TRBD1 identical over 9 bases. From germline, CDR1 is SGHRS and CDR2 YFSETQ. V lost 5 bases to trimming and J lost 2 bases; unmatched junction nucleotides: 16. This CDR3 region has 18 residues. CDR3 residues: CASRPARIGQGINYGYTF. The CDR3 coding sequence is TGCGCCAGCAGGCCAGCAAGGATCGGACAGGGGATAAACTATGGCTACACCTTC.

The chain links TRBV21-1 to TRBJ2-7; the table's D call, TRBD2, has no DNA check behind it. TRBV21-1 is given as a pseudogene. The length of the CDR3 is 15 residues. The CDR3 coding sequence is TGTGCCAGCAGCCCCACCGGGACTAGCGACTACGAGCAGTACGTC. This translates into CASSPTGTSDYEQYV.

The chain joins TRBV2 to TRBJ1-5; perhaps TRBD1 as D (5 bases). From germline, CDR1 is SNHLY and CDR2 FYNNEI. The CDR3 loop spans 14 amino acids. V lost 3 bases and J lost 4, with 10 bases in between. The CDR3 nucleotides read TGTGCCAGCAGTGAGGACATGTTTAATCAGCCCCAGCATTTT. This encodes CASSEDMFNQPQHF.

Of note for this clone: An end of the junction differs from the germline gene, which may be a read error. The V call is TRBV6-5, the J call TRBJ2-3; TRBD1 might be the D (5 bases). Germline V CDR1 and CDR2: MNHEY, SVGAGI. This CDR3 region has 15 residues. This CDR3 is CASSDSQGSTDTQYF. Written as DNA, the CDR3 is TGTGCCAGCAGTGACTCTCAGGGTAGCACAGATACGCAGTATTTT.

The chain is built from TRBV5-1 and TRBJ2-3; 10 bases agree with TRBD1. This CDR3 is 12 amino acids long. V lost 4 bases to trimming and J lost 12 bases; unmatched junction nucleotides: 5. Germline V CDR1 and CDR2: SGHRS, YFSETQ. In nucleotides, the CDR3 is TGCGCCAGCAGCCCGGGGACAGGGGATCAGTATTTT. Residues: CASSPGTGDQYF.